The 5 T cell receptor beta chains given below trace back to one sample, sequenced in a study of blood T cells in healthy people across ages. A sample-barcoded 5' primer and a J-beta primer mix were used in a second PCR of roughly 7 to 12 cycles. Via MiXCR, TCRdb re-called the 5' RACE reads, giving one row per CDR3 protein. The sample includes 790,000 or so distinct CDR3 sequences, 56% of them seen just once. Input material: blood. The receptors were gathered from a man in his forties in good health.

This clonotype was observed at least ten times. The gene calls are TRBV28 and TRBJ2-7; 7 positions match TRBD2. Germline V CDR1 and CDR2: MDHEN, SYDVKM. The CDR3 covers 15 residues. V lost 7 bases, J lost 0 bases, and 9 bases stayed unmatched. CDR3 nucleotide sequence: TGTGCCAGCACCCCACCCGGCGGGAGCTCCTACGAGCAGTACTTC. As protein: CASTPPGGSSYEQYF. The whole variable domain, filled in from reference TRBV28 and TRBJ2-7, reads DVKVTQSSRYLVKRTGEKVFLECVQDMDHENMFWYRQDPGLGLRLIYFSYDVKMKEKGDIPEGYSVSREKKERFSLILESASTNQTSMYLCASTPPGGSSYEQYFGPGTRLTVT.

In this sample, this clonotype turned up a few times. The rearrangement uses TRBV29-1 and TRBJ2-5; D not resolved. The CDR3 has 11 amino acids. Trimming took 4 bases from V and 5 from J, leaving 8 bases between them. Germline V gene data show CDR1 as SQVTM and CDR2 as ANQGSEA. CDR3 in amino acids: CSVGSTETQYF. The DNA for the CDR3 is TGCAGCGTTGGTTCAACGGAGACCCAGTACTTC.

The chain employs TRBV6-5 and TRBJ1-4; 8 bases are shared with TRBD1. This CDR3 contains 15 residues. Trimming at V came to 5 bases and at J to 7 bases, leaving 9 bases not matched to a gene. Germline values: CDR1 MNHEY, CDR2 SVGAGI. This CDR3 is CASSRTGTDGEKLFF. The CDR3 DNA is TGTGCCAGCAGTCGGACAGGGACTGATGGTGAAAAACTGTTTTTT.

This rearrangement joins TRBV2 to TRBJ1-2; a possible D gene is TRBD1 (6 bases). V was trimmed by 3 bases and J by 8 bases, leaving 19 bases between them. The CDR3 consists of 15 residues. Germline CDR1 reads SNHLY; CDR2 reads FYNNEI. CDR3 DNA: TGTGCCAGCAGTGAGAATCGGGGGGCTTTTCGAGGCTACACCTTC. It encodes CASSENRGAFRGYTF.

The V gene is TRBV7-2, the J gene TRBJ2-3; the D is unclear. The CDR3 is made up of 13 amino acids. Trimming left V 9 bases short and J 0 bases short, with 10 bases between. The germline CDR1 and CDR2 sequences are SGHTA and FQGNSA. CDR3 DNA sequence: TGTGCCAGTCAGATTCCTAGCACAGATACGCAGTATTTT. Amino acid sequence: CASQIPSTDTQYF.